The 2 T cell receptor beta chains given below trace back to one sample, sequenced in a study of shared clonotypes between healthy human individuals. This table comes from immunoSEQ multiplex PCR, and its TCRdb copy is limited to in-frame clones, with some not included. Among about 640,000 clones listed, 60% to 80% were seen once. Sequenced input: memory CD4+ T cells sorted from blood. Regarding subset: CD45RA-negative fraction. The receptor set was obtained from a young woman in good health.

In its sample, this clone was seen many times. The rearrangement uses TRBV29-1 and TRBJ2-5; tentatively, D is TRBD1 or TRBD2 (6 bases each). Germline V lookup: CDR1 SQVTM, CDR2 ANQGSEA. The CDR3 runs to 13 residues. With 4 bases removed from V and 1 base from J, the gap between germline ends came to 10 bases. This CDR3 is CSVVGGVQETQYF. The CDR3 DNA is TGCAGCGTTGTCGGGGGCGTCCAAGAGACCCAGTACTTC. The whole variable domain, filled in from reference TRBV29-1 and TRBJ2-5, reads SAVISQKPSRDICQRGTSLTIQCQVDSQVTMMFWYRQQPGQSLTLIATANQGSEATYESGFVIDKFPISRPNLTFSTLTVSNMSPEDSSIYLCSVVGGVQETQYFGPGTRLLVL.

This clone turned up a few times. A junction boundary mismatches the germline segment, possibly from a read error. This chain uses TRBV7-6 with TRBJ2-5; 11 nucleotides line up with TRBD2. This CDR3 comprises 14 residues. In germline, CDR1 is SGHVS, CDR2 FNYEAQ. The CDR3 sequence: CASSLAGGGETQYF. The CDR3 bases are TGTGCCAGCAGCCTAGCGGGAGGTGGAGAGACCCAGTACTTC.